This passage covers 2 T cell receptor beta chains from one sample sequenced in a study of metastatic and nonmetastatic thyroid tumors. Before thyroid surgery, none of the patients had received any treatment. TCRdb reprocessed the PCR reads via MiXCR. This repertoire shows some 69,000 clones, approximately 15% found once; its top ten account for about 6.5%. What was sequenced was blood. The receptors originated from a male donor with papillary thyroid cancer or a benign thyroid nodule (not recorded which). Some clones in this sample may be carry-over from other donors' samples.

The chain carries TRBV20-1 and TRBJ2-7; 12 bases are a match to TRBD1. The CDR3 has 13 amino acids. Germline trimming cut 6 bases from V and 6 bases from J; bases unmatched to any gene: 6. In germline, CDR1 is DFQATT, CDR2 SNEGSKA (reference sequence). This CDR3 reads CSAKGQGAGEQYV. CDR3 DNA sequence: TGCAGTGCAAAGGGACAGGGGGCGGGCGAGCAGTACGTC.

This clone was seen many times. V is TRBV28 and J is TRBJ2-5, with 9 nucleotides matching TRBD2. Germline assignment: CDR1 MDHEN and CDR2 SYDVKM. This CDR3 has 15 residues. Germline trimming cut 3 bases from V and 2 bases from J; bases unmatched to any gene: 4. In DNA, the CDR3 is TGTGCCAGCAGTTTGAGCGGGAGGAATCAAGAGACCCAGTACTTC. Translating it yields CASSLSGRNQETQYF.